The clone carrying this T cell receptor (beta chain) was seen more than once but under ten times. Its antigen is as yet unknown. This sample is drawn from a study of beta chain features in type 1 diabetes. General study findings and limits: Shorter TCRB CDR3s, moderately but significantly so, marked every one of the four CD4+ subsets in Type 1 diabetes patients. Cells that show high TCR expression could be over-represented by cDNA sequencing.

The entirety of the isolated RNA underwent reverse transcription, so expressed TCRB transcripts were sequenced. Profiled with immunoSEQ multiplex PCR; TCRdb holds only in-frame clones, not every one. The sample has roughly 150,000 clones; roughly 9% are singletons. V shed 1 base, J shed 0 bases, and the junction held 15 bases outside the gene matches. The germline V gene has CDR1 GTSNPN and CDR2 SVGIG (reference sequence). This CDR3 contains 20 residues. Sequenced input: central memory CD4+ T cells from blood. The sequence derives from a woman in her 30s with type 1 diabetes. The chain couples TRBV30 to TRBJ1-5; 10 bases match TRBD1. The CDR3 DNA is TGTGCCTGGAGTGCCCTTCGAGGGGACAGGGGTCTGTATAGCAATCAGCCCCAGCATTTT. Residues: CAWSALRGDRGLYSNQPQHF.